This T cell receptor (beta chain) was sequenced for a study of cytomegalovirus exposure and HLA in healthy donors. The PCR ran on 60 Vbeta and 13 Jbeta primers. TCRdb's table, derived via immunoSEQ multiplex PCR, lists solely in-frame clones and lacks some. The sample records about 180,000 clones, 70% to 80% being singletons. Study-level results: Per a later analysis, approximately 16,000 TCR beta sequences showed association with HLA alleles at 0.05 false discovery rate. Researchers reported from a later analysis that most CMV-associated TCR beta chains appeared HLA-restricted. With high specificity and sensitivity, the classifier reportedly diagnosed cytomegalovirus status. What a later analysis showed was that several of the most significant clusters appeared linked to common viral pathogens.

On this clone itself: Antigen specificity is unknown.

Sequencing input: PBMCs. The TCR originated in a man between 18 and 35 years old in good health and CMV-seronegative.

This chain's CDR3 is CASSLSGQRYEQYF. The CDR3 DNA sequence: TGTGCCAGCAGTTTATCCGGACAGAGATACGAGCAGTACTTC. The J gene is TRBJ2-7, the V gene TRBV28; the D gene is possibly TRBD1 (6 bases). The V end lost 1 base, the J end lost 4 bases, and 11 bases lay between the germline ends. CDR3 length: 14 amino acids. The germline CDR1 and CDR2 sequences are MDHEN and SYDVKM.